This is a list of T cell receptor beta chains from one sample in a study of T cell responses to AZD1222 COVID-19 vaccine. Sequencing used immunoSEQ multiplex PCR; TCRdb keeps in-frame clones, though not all of them. This table holds around 180,000 clones, 90% to 95% found once. The sample was peripheral blood, taken on day 0 of AZD1222 vaccination. These receptors originate from an adult in good health. The conserved cysteine and the conserved F or W are not part of the CDR3 here. The D gene is left open where the match is weak. The size entry is marked missing in some rows and otherwise reads once, few, many or a size class.

- TRBV7-2 - ASSPTSGTGELF
- TRBV7-9 once ASSFDFRSGNTIY
- TRBV12-3/TRBV12-4 - ASHFPGAETQY
- TRBV9 - ASSDSGVDGYT
- TRBV28 - ASSFDIILHEQY
- TRBV9 - ASSSQKGGTYTYNEQF
- TRBV7-7 - ASSLFLVGAVGNEQF
- TRBV25-1 - ASRPLTDSNQPQH
- TRBV19 - ASSIVGQPQH
TRBD1 TRBV3-1/TRBV3-2 - ASSPWTGGGYT
- TRBV18 - ASSPWQGTHTGELF
- TRBV29-1 - SVTNTGELF
TRBD1 TRBV6-2/TRBV6-3 - ASSRDRNYGYT
- TRBV18 few ASSPVTAQGQVAKNIQY
- TRBV2 - ASSGFRGPGNTIY
- TRBV6-2/TRBV6-3 - ASSKGRTEAF
TRBD1 TRBV30 - AWRRQGNTGELF